These 14 T cell receptor beta chains were sequenced from one sample in a study of blood T cell repertoires in COVID-19. Here immunoSEQ multiplex PCR was the method, and the copy in TCRdb shows in-frame clones only, minus some. In the table there are some 110,000 clones, roughly 84% of which are singletons. Sequenced input: peripheral blood. These receptors were taken from a woman aged 70-85 years with acute or convalescent COVID-19.

The V gene is TRBV5-1, the J gene TRBJ2-3; TRBD2 agrees at 9 bases. The trim removed 9 bases at V and 7 bases at J, leaving 6 bases unmatched. The CDR3 totals 12 residues. Germline-derived CDR1 and CDR2 are SGHRS and YFSETQ. The DNA for the CDR3 is TGCGCCATCAAGACTAGCGGTAATACGCAGTATTTT. It is translated as CAIKTSGNTQYF.

This clone showed up just a few times. The chain has TRBV3-1 (or the pseudogene TRBV3-2) and TRBJ2-7; D perhaps matches TRBD1 (5 bases). Germline V gives CDR1 LGHDT, CDR2 YNNKEL (reference sequence). The CDR3 length is 12 residues. With 6 bases removed from V and 5 bases from J, the gap between germline ends came to 11 bases. The CDR3 sequence: CASRSQGDEQYF. The CDR3 bases are TGTGCCAGCAGATCCCAGGGTGACGAGCAGTACTTC.

This chain links TRBV18 with TRBJ2-7; 7 bases align to TRBD1. The CDR3 contains 17 residues. Germline trimming cut 3 bases from V and 1 base from J; bases unmatched to any gene: 12. Germline loops: CDR1 KGHSH, CDR2 LQKENI. The CDR3 region is CASSPGQGVRVSYEQYF. The CDR3 DNA reads as TGTGCCAGCTCACCTGGGCAGGGGGTAAGAGTGTCCTACGAGCAGTACTTC.

The chain joins TRBV7-3 to TRBJ2-3; TRBD2 agrees at 12 bases. This CDR3 comprises 16 residues. J was trimmed by 1 base and V by 4 bases; bases with no gene match: 3. The germline gives CDR1 SGHTA, CDR2 FQGTGA. CDR3 loop: CASSSRLAGGTDTQYF. CDR3 DNA: TGTGCCAGCAGCTCCCGACTAGCGGGAGGCACAGATACGCAGTATTTT.

The chain is built from TRBV19 and TRBJ2-1; D unresolved. Per the germline V gene, CDR1 is LNHDA and CDR2 is SQIVND (reference sequence). The CDR3 is 16 amino acids. Deletions cut 5 bases from V and 0 bases from J, with 14 bases between. The CDR3 nucleotides are TGTGCCAGTAGTGTTCTGGGCCCTTTCTCCTACAATGAGCAGTTCTTC. This sequence encodes CASSVLGPFSYNEQFF.

This chain links TRBV5-3 with TRBJ2-7, with 7 bases fitting TRBD1. TRBV5-3 has ORF status, its function being uncertain. This CDR3 has 17 residues. V lost 1 base, J lost 3 bases, and 13 bases stayed unmatched. CDR3 nucleotide sequence: TGTGCCAGAAGCTTGCTATCCTTGTGGGACAGAATCTACGAGCAGTACTTC. Translation gives CARSLLSLWDRIYEQYF.

The V call is TRBV6-1, the J call TRBJ2-3, with TRBD2 matching 13 bases. The CDR3 runs to 16 residues. V lost 3 bases to trimming and J lost 6 bases; unmatched junction nucleotides: 6. Germline lookup yields CDR1 MNHNS and CDR2 SASEGT. CDR3 sequence reads: CASSETSGGSADTQYF. The CDR3 DNA reads TGTGCCAGCAGTGAGACTAGCGGGGGGAGTGCCGATACGCAGTATTTT.

The rearrangement uses TRBV6-6 and TRBJ1-6; D remains ambiguous. This CDR3 is built from 13 residues. The V gene's germline CDR1 is MNHNY and CDR2 SVGAGI (reference sequence). V was pared by 9 bases and J by 7 bases, with 13 bases between. CDR3 sequence (DNA): TGTGCCAGTAGCCCAGCTCTGAATTCACCCCTCCACTTT. Translating it yields CASSPALNSPLHF.

The CDR3 loop reads CASSDGAYYNEQFF. DNA for the CDR3: TGTGCCAGCAGTGACGGGGCCTATTACAATGAGCAGTTCTTC. The J gene is TRBJ2-1, the V gene TRBV6-4, with D possibly matching TRBD1 (5 bases). The CDR3 totals 14 residues. CDR1 and CDR2 (germline): MRHNA, SNTAGT. V lost 2 bases and J lost 4, with 9 bases in between.

The J gene is TRBJ2-1, the V gene TRBV18; 7 positions match TRBD1. Per germline, CDR1 KGHSH and CDR2 LQKENI. The CDR3 length is 14 residues. V was pared by 0 bases and J by 7 bases, with 3 bases of the junction left unmatched. This CDR3 reads CASSPPGDRNEQFF. The CDR3, as DNA: TGTGCCAGCTCACCACCTGGGGACAGAAATGAGCAGTTCTTC.

The CDR3 protein is CASSAGGTGILAFF. DNA for the CDR3: TGTGCCAGCAGTGCTGGTGGGACAGGGATTTTAGCTTTCTTT. This chain links TRBV11-1 with TRBJ1-1, with 9 bases matching TRBD1. CDR3 length equals 14 residues. Trimming at V came to 6 bases and at J to 10 bases, leaving 12 bases not matched to a gene. The germline V gene has CDR1 SGHAT and CDR2 FQDESV (reference sequence).

This chain connects TRBV5-1 to TRBJ1-6; TRBD1 matches at 9 bases. The CDR3 is made up of 15 amino acids. Germline V gene data show CDR1 as SGHRS and CDR2 as YFSETQ. V lost 1 base and J lost 9; bases outside the gene matches: 5. DNA for the CDR3: TGCGCCAGCAGCTTGAGGGGACAGGGTTTTTCACCCCTCCACTTT. This codes for CASSLRGQGFSPLHF.

The genes are TRBV6-5 and TRBJ1-5, with unresolved D. Between the trimmed V and J ends, which lost 6 bases and 7 bases, there was a span of 13 bases. This CDR3 is 13 amino acids long. Germline-derived CDR1 and CDR2 are MNHEY and SVGAGI. Here the CDR3 DNA reads TGTGCCAGCAGCAGACTTCCCCGGCAGCCCCAGCATTTT. Protein product: CASSRLPRQPQHF.

A single count supports this clone. The V and J genes are TRBV3-1 (or the pseudogene TRBV3-2) and TRBJ2-1; TRBD2 matches at 10 bases. V lost 4 bases, J lost 5 bases, and 5 bases stayed unmatched. This CDR3 has 15 residues. Germline loops: CDR1 LGHDT, CDR2 YNNKEL (reference sequence). CDR3 nucleotide sequence: TGTGCCAGCAGCCTAACTAGCGGGGAGAACAATGAGCAGTTCTTC. Protein sequence: CASSLTSGENNEQFF.